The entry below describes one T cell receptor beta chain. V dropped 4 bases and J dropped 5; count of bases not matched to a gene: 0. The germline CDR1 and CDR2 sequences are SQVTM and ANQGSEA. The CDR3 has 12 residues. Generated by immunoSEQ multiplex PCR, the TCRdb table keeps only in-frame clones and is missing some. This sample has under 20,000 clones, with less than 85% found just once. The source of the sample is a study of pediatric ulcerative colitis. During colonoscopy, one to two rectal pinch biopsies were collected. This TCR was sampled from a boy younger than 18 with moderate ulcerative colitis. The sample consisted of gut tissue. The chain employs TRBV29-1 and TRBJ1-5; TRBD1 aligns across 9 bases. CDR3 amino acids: CSVGTGDQPQHF. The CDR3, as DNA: TGCAGCGTTGGGACAGGGGATCAGCCCCAGCATTTT. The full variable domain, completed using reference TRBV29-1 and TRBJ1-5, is SAVISQKPSRDICQRGTSLTIQCQVDSQVTMMFWYRQQPGQSLTLIATANQGSEATYESGFVIDKFPISRPNLTFSTLTVSNMSPEDSSIYLCSVGTGDQPQHFGDGTRLSIL.